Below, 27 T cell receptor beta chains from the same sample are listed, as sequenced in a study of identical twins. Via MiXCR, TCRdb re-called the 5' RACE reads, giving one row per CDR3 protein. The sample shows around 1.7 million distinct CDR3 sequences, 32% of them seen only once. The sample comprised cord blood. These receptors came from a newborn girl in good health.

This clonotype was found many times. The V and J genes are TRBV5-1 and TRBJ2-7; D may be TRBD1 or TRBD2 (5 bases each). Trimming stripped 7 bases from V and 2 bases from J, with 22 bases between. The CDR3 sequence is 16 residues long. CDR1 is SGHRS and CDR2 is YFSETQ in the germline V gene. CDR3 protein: CASVSFNRDGTYEQYF. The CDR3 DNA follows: TGCGCCAGCGTCTCGTTCAACCGGGACGGTACCTACGAGCAGTACTTC. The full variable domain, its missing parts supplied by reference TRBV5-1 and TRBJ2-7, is KAGVTQTPRYLIKTRGQQVTLSCSPISGHRSVSWYQQTPGQGLQFLFEYFSETQRNKGNFPGRFSGRQFSNSRSEMNVSTLELGDSALYLCASVSFNRDGTYEQYFGPGTRLTVT.

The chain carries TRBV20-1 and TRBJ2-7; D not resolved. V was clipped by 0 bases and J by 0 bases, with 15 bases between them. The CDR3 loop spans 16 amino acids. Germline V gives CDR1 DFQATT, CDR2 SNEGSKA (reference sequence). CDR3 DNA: TGCAGTGCTAGAGATCGTTGGAGACACTACTCCTACGAGCAGTACTTC. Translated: CSARDRWRHYSYEQYF.

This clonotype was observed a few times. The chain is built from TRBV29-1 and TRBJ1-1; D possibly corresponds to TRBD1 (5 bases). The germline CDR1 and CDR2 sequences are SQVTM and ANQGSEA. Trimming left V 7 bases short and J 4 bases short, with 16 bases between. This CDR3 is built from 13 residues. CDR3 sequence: CSAAHGGGTEAFF. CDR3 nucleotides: TGCAGCGCCGCTCATGGCGGGGGCACTGAAGCTTTCTTT.

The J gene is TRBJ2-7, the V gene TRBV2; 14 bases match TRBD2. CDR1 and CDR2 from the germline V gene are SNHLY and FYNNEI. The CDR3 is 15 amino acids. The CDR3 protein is CATARTSGGKGEQYF. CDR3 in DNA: TGTGCAACAGCGAGGACTAGCGGGGGGAAGGGTGAGCAGTACTTC.

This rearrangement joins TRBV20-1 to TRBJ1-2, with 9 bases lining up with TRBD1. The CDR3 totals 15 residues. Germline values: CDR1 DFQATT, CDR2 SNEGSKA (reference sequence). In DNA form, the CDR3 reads TGCATTTACGACAGGGGGGAACGCGTCGCTGATGGCTACACCTTC. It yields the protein CIYDRGERVADGYTF.

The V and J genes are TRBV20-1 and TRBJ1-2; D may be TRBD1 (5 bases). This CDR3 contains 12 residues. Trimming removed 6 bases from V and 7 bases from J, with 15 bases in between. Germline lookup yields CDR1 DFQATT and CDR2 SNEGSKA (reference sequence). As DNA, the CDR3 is TGCAGTGCCCCAGGGCCCTACTGTGGCTACACCTTC. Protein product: CSAPGPYCGYTF.

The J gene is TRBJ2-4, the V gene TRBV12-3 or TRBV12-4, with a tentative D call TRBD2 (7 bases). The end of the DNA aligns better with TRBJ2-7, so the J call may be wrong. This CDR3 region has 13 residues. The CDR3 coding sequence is TGTGCCAGCAGTGGGGGGGCCCCCTACGAGCAGTACTTC. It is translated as CASSGGAPYEQYF.

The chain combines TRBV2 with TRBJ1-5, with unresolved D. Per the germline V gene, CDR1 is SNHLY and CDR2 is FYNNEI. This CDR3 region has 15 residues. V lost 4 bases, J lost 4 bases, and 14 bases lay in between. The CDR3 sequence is CASSAGLLGNQPQHF. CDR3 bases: TGTGCCAGCAGTGCGGGCCTCCTAGGGAATCAGCCCCAGCATTTT.

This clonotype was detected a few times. As DNA, the CDR3 is TGTGCCAGCAGCAAAGTCGTCCGGGACTGTAATTCACCCCTCCACTTT. It yields the protein CASSKVVRDCNSPLHF. The J gene is TRBJ1-6, the V gene TRBV21-1; the table calls TRBD1, which could not be checked here. TRBV21-1 has pseudogene status. The CDR3 has 16 amino acids.

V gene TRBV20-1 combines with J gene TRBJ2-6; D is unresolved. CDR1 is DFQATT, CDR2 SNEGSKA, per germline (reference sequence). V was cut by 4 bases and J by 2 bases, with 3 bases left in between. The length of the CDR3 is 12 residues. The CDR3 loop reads CSAIAGANVLTF. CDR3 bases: TGCAGTGCTATTGCTGGGGCCAACGTCCTGACTTTC.

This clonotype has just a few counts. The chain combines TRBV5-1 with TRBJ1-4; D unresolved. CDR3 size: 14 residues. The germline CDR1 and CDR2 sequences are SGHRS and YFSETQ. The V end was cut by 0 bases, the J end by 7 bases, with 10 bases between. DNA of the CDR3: TGCGCCAGCAGCTTGGGGCGCCCCGGTGAAAAACTGTTTTTT. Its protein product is CASSLGRPGEKLFF.

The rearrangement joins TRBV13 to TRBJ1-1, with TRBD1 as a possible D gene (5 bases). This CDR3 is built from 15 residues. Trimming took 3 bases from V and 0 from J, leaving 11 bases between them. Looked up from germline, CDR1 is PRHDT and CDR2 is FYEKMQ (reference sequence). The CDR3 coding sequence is TGTGCCAGCAGCTTTGGGGCAGGGATGAACACTGAAGCTTTCTTT. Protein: CASSFGAGMNTEAFF.

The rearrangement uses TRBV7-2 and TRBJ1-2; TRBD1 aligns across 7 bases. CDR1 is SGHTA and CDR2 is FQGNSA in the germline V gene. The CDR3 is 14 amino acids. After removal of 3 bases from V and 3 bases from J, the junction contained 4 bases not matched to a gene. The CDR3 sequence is CASSFVGGDYGYTF. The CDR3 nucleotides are TGTGCCAGCAGCTTTGTAGGGGGCGACTATGGCTACACCTTC.

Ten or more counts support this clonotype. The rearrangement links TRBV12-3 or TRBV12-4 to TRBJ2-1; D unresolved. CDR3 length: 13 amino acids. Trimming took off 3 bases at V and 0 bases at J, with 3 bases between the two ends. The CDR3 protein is CASSFGSYNEQFF. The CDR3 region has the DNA TGTGCCAGCAGTTTCGGCTCCTACAATGAGCAGTTCTTC.

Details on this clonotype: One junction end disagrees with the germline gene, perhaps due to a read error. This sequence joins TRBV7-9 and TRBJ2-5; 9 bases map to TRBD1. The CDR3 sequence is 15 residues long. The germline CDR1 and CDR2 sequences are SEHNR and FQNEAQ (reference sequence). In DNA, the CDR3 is TGTGCCGGCAGCCCGACAGGGGGGGCAAGAGAGACCCAGTACTTC. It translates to CAGSPTGGARETQYF.

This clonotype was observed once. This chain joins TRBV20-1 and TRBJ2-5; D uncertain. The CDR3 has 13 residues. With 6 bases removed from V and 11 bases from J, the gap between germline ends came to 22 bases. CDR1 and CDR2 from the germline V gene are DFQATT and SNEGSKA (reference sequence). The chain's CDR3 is CSAPVDPYNEQYF. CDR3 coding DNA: TGCAGTGCCCCCGTGGACCCCTACAATGAGCAGTACTTC.

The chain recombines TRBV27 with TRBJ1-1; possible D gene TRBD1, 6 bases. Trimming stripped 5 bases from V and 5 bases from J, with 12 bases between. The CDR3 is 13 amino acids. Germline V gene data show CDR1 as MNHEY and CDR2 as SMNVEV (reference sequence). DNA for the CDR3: TGTGCCAGCAGTCCCCCCAGGGGAACTGAAGCTTTCTTT. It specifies CASSPPRGTEAFF.

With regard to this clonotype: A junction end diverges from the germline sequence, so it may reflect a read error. CDR3 loop: CASSPLVWANYGYTF. CDR3 bases: TGTGCTAGCAGCCCACTAGTTTGGGCTAACTATGGCTACACCTTC. The V gene is TRBV7-7, the J gene TRBJ1-2, with D unresolved. Looked up from germline, CDR1 is SSHAT and CDR2 is FNYEAQ (reference sequence). This CDR3 region has 15 residues.

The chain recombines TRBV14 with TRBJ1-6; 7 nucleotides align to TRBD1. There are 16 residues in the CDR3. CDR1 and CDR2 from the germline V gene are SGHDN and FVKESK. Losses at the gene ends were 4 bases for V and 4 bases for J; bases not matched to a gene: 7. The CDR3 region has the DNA TGTGCCAGCAGCCGGCTAGGGGGACAGTATAATTCACCCCTCCACTTT. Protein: CASSRLGGQYNSPLHF.

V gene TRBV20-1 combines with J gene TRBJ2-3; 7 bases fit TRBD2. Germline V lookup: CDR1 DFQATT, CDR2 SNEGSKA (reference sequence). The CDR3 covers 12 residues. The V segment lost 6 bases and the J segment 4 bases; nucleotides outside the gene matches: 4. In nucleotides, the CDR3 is TGCAGTGCCGGACTAGGCCCAGATACGCAGTATTTT. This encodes CSAGLGPDTQYF.

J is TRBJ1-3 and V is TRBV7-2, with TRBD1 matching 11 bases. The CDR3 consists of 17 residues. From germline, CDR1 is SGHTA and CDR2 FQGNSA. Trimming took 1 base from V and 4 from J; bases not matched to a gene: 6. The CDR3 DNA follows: TGTGCCAGCAGCTTAGATCCGGACAGGGGGCTCGGAAACACCATATATTTT. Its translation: CASSLDPDRGLGNTIYF.

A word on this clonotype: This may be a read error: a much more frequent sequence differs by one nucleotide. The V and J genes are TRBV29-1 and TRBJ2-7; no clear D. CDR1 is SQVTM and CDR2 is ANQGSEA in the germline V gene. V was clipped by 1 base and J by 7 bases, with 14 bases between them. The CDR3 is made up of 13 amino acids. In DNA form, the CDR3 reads TGCAGCGTTGAAGTTGCCGCATACAATGAGCAGTACTTC. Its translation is CSVEVAAYNEQYF.

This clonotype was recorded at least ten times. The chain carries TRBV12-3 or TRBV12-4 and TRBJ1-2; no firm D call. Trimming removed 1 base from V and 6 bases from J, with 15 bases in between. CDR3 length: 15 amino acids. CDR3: CASSLVRLPWNGYTF. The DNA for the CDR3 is TGTGCCAGCAGTTTAGTTCGGCTCCCGTGGAATGGCTACACCTTC.

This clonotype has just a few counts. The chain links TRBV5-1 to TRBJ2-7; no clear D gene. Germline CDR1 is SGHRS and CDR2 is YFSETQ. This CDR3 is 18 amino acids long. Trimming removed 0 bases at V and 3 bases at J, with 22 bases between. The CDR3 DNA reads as TGCGCCAGCAGCTTGGCGGGCGCCTCGGTGGGTTATCTCTACGAGCAGTACTTC. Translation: CASSLAGASVGYLYEQYF.

The CDR3: CASSQVGLARGNEQFF. CDR3 nucleotide sequence: TGTGCCAGCAGCCAAGTTGGACTAGCGAGGGGAAATGAGCAGTTCTTC. J is TRBJ2-1 and V is TRBV3-1; 9 nucleotides line up with TRBD2. CDR3 length: 16 residues. Unmatched junction bases numbered 8, after V lost 1 base and J lost 7 bases. Germline V lookup: CDR1 LGHDT, CDR2 YNNKEL (reference sequence).

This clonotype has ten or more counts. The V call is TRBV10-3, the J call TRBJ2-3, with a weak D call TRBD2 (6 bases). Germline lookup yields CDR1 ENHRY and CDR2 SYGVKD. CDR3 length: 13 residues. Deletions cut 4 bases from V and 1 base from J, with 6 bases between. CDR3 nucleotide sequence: TGTGCCATCAGTGCTAGCGGCACAGATACGCAGTATTTT. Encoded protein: CAISASGTDTQYF.

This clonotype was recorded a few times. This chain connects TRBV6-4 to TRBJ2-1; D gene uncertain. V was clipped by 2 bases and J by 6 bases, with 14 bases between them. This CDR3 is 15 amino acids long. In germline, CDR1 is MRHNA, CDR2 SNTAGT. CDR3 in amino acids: CASSDPIQPFNEQFF. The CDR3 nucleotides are TGTGCCAGCAGTGACCCCATCCAGCCGTTCAATGAGCAGTTCTTC.